These 15 T cell receptor beta chains were all obtained from the same sample, sequenced in a study of shared clonotypes between healthy human individuals. Clones were read by immunoSEQ multiplex PCR, and TCRdb kept only the in-frame ones, dropping some. The sample includes around 2.5 million clones, 90% to 95% of them seen just once. The sequenced material came from naive CD4+ T cells from PBMCs. Described subset: CD45RA+ positively selected. The receptors were gathered from a man in his late teens or twenties in good health. Some clones in this sample may be carry-over from other donors' samples.

This clone appeared once. The chain carries TRBV7-2 and TRBJ2-6; D is unclear. CDR1 and CDR2 from the germline V gene are SGHTA and FQGNSA. This CDR3 is 17 amino acids long. V dropped 1 base and J dropped 0 bases, with 10 bases sitting between them. Here the CDR3 DNA reads TGTGCCAGCAGCTTAGTCGGAGTACCCTCTGGGGCCAACGTCCTGACTTTC. Protein sequence: CASSLVGVPSGANVLTF.

The J gene is TRBJ2-7, the V gene TRBV7-9; 10 bases fit TRBD1. The germline V gene has CDR1 SEHNR and CDR2 FQNEAQ (reference sequence). V was clipped by 5 bases and J by 3 bases; unmatched bases: 7. This CDR3 is 15 amino acids long. The CDR3 nucleotides are TGTGCCAGCAGCAACACCCGGACAGGGGGCTACGAGCAGTACTTC. Translation: CASSNTRTGGYEQYF. Looking up the rest from reference TRBV7-9 and TRBJ2-7 gives the full variable domain: DTGVSQNPRHKITKRGQNVTFRCDPISEHNRLYWYRQTLGQGPEFLTYFQNEAQLEKSRLLSDRFSAERPKGSFSTLEIQRTEQGDSAMYLCASSNTRTGGYEQYFGPGTRLTVT.

The V gene is TRBV28, the J gene TRBJ1-5; 10 nucleotides line up with TRBD1. The CDR3 loop spans 16 amino acids. Germline V CDR1 and CDR2: MDHEN, SYDVKM. The trim removed 7 bases at V and 2 bases at J, leaving 8 bases unmatched. The CDR3 protein is CASIARDRGGNQPQHF. The DNA for the CDR3 is TGTGCCAGCATTGCGCGGGACAGGGGAGGCAATCAGCCCCAGCATTTT.

The rearrangement uses TRBV29-1 and TRBJ1-3, with TRBD1 as a possible D gene (6 bases). Trimming removed 6 bases at V and 4 bases at J, with 16 bases between. CDR1 is SQVTM and CDR2 is ANQGSEA in the germline V gene. The CDR3 extends over 14 amino acids. CDR3 region: CSVQRGDGGNTIYF. In DNA, the CDR3 is TGCAGCGTACAAAGGGGGGACGGCGGAAACACCATATATTTT.

This chain links TRBV5-1 with TRBJ2-7; tentative D call: TRBD1 (6 bases). V gave up 4 bases and J gave up 0 bases, with 11 bases separating them. Germline CDR1 reads SGHRS; CDR2 reads YFSETQ. This CDR3 spans 14 amino acids. The CDR3 reads CASSKAGVSYEQYF. The CDR3 region has the DNA TGCGCCAGCAGCAAAGCAGGGGTCTCCTACGAGCAGTACTTC.

The rearrangement joins TRBV15 to TRBJ1-2; no firm D call. Trimming shortened V by 0 bases and J by 4 bases, and 6 bases separated the two germline ends. CDR3 length: 13 amino acids. Germline CDR1 and CDR2: LNHNV and YYDKDF (reference sequence). CDR3 sequence reads: CATSRERLYGYTF. The CDR3, as DNA: TGTGCCACCAGCAGAGAACGGCTCTATGGCTACACCTTC.

The chain joins TRBV18 to TRBJ1-3; 9 nucleotides match TRBD1. The trim removed 2 bases at V and 6 bases at J, leaving 2 bases unmatched. The CDR3 loop spans 14 amino acids. Germline V CDR1 and CDR2: KGHSH, LQKENI. CDR3 amino acids: CASSPWDRANTIYF. CDR3 DNA sequence: TGTGCCAGCTCACCATGGGACAGGGCAAACACCATATATTTT.

The V call is TRBV4-2, the J call TRBJ2-3; D uncertain. V was cut by 0 bases and J by 2 bases, with 15 bases left in between. CDR1 and CDR2 (germline): LGHNA, YNFKEQ. This CDR3 comprises 17 residues. CDR3 residues: CASSQDMSAVNTDTQYF. The DNA for the CDR3 is TGTGCCAGCAGCCAAGATATGAGCGCCGTTAACACAGATACGCAGTATTTT.

For this clone: The junction differs from germline at one of its ends, possibly a read error. The V gene is TRBV5-1, the J gene TRBJ2-5; D remains ambiguous. CDR1 SGHRS and CDR2 YFSETQ come from the germline V gene. The CDR3 is 15 amino acids. The CDR3 is CASSFPEDYQGTQYF. CDR3 bases: TGCGCCAGCAGCTTTCCCGAGGATTACCAAGGGACCCAGTACTTC.

The chain uses TRBV7-2 and TRBJ2-1; 9 positions match TRBD1. The CDR3 totals 14 residues. CDR1 and CDR2 (germline): SGHTA, FQGNSA. V lost 5 bases and J lost 6; bases outside the gene matches: 5. CDR3 bases: TGTGCCAGCAGCCTCCGGGACAGGGTCAATGAGCAGTTCTTC. It specifies CASSLRDRVNEQFF.

On this clone itself: Other DNA sequences of this sample code for an identical CDR3. The chain recombines TRBV6-5 with TRBJ1-5; weak D call: TRBD1 (5 bases). Trimming pared 5 bases from V and 0 bases from J, leaving 11 bases between. CDR3 size: 15 residues. Germline V gene sequence: CDR1 MNHEY, CDR2 SVGAGI. The CDR3 sequence: CASSPGAYSNQPQHF. CDR3 sequence (DNA): TGTGCCAGCAGTCCTGGGGCTTATAGCAATCAGCCCCAGCATTTT.

The V gene is TRBV4-1, the J gene TRBJ2-2; the D gene is possibly TRBD1 (5 bases). The CDR3 length is 17 residues. Germline V gene sequence: CDR1 MGHRA, CDR2 YSYEKL. The ends were cut back, 1 base at V and 0 bases at J, with 12 bases in the middle. CDR3 in DNA: TGCGCCAGCAGCCAAGGAACAGGACCTGCGAACACCGGGGAGCTGTTTTTT. Translated: CASSQGTGPANTGELFF.

This sequence joins TRBV5-5 and TRBJ2-2; 11 bases are shared with TRBD2. Germline CDR1 SGHKS, CDR2 YYEKEE (reference sequence). The J segment lost 4 bases and the V segment lost 4 bases, leaving 6 bases of the junction unmatched. CDR3 length: 16 residues. The DNA of the CDR3 is TGTGCCAGCAGCCCACTAGCGGGAGCCTCCACCGGGGAGCTGTTTTTT. Protein: CASSPLAGASTGELFF. Using reference TRBV5-5 and TRBJ2-2 for the parts outside the CDR3, the full variable domain is DAGVTQSPTHLIKTRGQQVTLRCSPISGHKSVSWYQQVLGQGPQFIFQYYEKEERGRGNFPDRFSARQFPNYSSELNVNALLLGDSALYLCASSPLAGASTGELFFGEGSRLTVL.

The chain links TRBV7-7 to TRBJ2-5; the match to TRBD2 covers 9 bases. The ends lost 3 bases at V and 3 bases at J; junction bases unmatched: 11. Germline V gene lookup returns CDR1 SSHAT and CDR2 FNYEAQ (reference sequence). The length of the CDR3 is 17 residues. CDR3 protein: CASSLGTTSGSEETQYF. The CDR3 coding sequence is TGTGCCAGCAGCTTGGGAACTACTAGCGGGTCCGAAGAGACCCAGTACTTC.

The chain combines TRBV6-6 with TRBJ1-2; D not certain. Trimming took off 3 bases at V and 1 base at J, with 6 bases between the two ends. CDR1 MNHNY and CDR2 SVGAGI come from the germline V gene (reference sequence). The CDR3 spans 13 residues. CDR3 sequence reads: CASSYGFNYGYTF. The DNA for the CDR3 is TGTGCCAGCAGTTATGGCTTTAACTATGGCTACACCTTC.